This T cell receptor (beta chain) was observed in a study of a mutant IDH1 vaccine in newly diagnosed glioma. In the study overall: Either 4-6 weeks after radiotherapy alone or alongside temozolomide, vaccination was begun. Treated patients had a mean age of about 37 years and a sex split that was roughly 60% male and about 40% female. Pretreatment consisted of radiotherapy, temozolomide, or both, with most receiving both.

Sample time point: week 11, during vaccination. Every vaccination contained 300 ug of the mutant IDH1 20-mer peptide and was paired with topical imiquimod. V was clipped by 2 bases and J by 6 bases, with 19 bases between them. Germline CDR1 MGHDK, CDR2 SYGVNS. This CDR3 comprises 17 residues. Profiled with immunoSEQ multiplex PCR; TCRdb holds only in-frame clones, not every one. The sample carries 30,000 to 40,000 clones, 84% recorded once. On this clone: The antigen remains undetermined.

This sequence originates from a man aged 35-49 years with glioma. Source: PBMCs, taken from a glioma patient whose treatment included an IDH1 peptide vaccine. The chain employs TRBV25-1 and TRBJ2-2; D is undetermined. CDR3 residues: CASSERGAGVNSGELFF. The CDR3 nucleotides are TGTGCCAGCAGTGAAAGAGGCGCTGGAGTAAACTCCGGGGAGCTGTTTTTT.